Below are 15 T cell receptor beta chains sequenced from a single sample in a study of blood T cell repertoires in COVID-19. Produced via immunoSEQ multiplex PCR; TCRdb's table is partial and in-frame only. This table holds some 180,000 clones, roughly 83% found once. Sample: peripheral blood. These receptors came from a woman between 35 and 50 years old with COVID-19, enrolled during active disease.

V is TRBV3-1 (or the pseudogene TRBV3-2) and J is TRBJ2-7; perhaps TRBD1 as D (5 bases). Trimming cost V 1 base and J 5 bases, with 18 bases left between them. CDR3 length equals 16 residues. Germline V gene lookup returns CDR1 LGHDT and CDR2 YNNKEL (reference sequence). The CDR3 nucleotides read TGTGCCAGCAGCCAAGGGTGGACAAAGACGCAGCACGAGCAGTACTTC. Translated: CASSQGWTKTQHEQYF.

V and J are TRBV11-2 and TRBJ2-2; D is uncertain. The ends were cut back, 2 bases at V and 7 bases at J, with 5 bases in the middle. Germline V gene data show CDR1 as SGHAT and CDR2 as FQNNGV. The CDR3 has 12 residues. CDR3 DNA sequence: TGTGCCAGCAGCTTATATATCGGGGAGCTGTTTTTT. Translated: CASSLYIGELFF.

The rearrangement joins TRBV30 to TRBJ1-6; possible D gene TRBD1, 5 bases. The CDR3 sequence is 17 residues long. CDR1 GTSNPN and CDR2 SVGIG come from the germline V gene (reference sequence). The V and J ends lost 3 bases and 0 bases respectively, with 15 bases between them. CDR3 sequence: CAWSWVGADSYNSPLHF. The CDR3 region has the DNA TGTGCCTGGAGCTGGGTAGGGGCCGACTCCTATAATTCACCCCTCCACTTT.

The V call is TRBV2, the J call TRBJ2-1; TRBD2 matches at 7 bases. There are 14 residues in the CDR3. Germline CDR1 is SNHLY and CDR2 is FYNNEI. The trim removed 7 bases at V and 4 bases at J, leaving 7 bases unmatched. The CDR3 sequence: CASTPGLTYNEQFF. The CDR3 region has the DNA TGTGCCAGCACCCCGGGACTAACGTACAATGAGCAGTTCTTC.

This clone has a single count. CDR3 nucleotides: TGCGCCAGCAGTCATTGCGGACAGGGAGGTAGGCTCTCCTACAATGAGCAGTTCTTC. Translating it yields CASSHCGQGGRLSYNEQFF. The chain joins TRBV23-1 to TRBJ2-1; the match to TRBD1 covers 8 bases. TRBV23-1 is filed as an ORF, its function uncertain. After removal of 3 bases from V and 0 bases from J, the junction contained 13 bases not matched to a gene. The CDR3 spans 19 residues.

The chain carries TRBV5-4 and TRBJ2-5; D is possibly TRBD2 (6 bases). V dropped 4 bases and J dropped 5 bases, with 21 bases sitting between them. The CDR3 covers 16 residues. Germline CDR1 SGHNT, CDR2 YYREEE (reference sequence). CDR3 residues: CASSPGGTPGGETQYF. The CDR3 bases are TGTGCCAGCAGCCCTGGGGGGACGCCCGGCGGGGAGACCCAGTACTTC.

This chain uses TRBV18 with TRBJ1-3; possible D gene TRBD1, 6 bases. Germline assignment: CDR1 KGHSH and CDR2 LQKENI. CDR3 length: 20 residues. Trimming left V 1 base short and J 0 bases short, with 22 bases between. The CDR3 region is CASSPRPRGSPRFSGNTIYF. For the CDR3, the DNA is TGTGCCAGCTCACCACGTCCCAGGGGCTCCCCACGCTTCTCTGGAAACACCATATATTTT.

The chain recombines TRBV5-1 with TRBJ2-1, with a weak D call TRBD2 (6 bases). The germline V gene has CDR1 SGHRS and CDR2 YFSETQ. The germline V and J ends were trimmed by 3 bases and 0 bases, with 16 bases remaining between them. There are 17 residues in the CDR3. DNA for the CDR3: TGCGCCAGCAGCTCCTCCAATCTAGCGTCCTCCTACAATGAGCAGTTCTTC. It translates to CASSSSNLASSYNEQFF. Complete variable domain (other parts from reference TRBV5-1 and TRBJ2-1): KAGVTQTPRYLIKTRGQQVTLSCSPISGHRSVSWYQQTPGQGLQFLFEYFSETQRNKGNFPGRFSGRQFSNSRSEMNVSTLELGDSALYLCASSSSNLASSYNEQFFGPGTRLTVL.

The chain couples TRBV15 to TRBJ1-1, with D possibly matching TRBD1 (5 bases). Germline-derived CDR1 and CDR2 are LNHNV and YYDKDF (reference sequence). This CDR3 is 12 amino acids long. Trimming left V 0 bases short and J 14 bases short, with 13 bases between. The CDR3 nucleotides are TGTGCCACCAGCAGAGATCAAGGGGCGAGCTTCTTT. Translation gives CATSRDQGASFF.

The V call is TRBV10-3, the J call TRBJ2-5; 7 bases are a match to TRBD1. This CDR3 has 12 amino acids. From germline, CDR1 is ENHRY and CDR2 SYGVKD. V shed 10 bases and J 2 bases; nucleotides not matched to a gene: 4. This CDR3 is CATQGDQETQYF. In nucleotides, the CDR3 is TGTGCCACCCAGGGGGATCAAGAGACCCAGTACTTC.

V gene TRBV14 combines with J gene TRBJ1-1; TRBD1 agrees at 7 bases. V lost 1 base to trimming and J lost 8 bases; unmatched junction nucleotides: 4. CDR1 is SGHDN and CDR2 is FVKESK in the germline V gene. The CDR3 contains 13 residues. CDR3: CASSQVQQGEAFF. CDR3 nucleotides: TGTGCCAGCAGCCAAGTACAACAGGGGGAAGCTTTCTTT.

The chain's CDR3 is CASSLTGPTRADTQYF. The CDR3 DNA reads TGCGCCAGCAGCTTGACAGGGCCCACGCGGGCAGATACGCAGTATTTT. This chain links TRBV5-1 with TRBJ2-3; D is perhaps TRBD1 (6 bases). Germline loops: CDR1 SGHRS, CDR2 YFSETQ. V dropped 1 base and J dropped 4 bases, with 16 bases sitting between them. This CDR3 region has 16 residues. Combining the CDR3 with reference TRBV5-1 and TRBJ2-3 gives the whole variable domain KAGVTQTPRYLIKTRGQQVTLSCSPISGHRSVSWYQQTPGQGLQFLFEYFSETQRNKGNFPGRFSGRQFSNSRSEMNVSTLELGDSALYLCASSLTGPTRADTQYFGPGTRLTVL.

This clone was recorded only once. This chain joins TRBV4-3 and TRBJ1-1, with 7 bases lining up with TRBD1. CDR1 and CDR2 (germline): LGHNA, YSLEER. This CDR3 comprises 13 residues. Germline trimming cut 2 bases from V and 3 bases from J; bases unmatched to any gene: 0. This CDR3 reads CASSQQGDTEAFF. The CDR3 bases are TGCGCCAGCAGCCAACAGGGGGACACTGAAGCTTTCTTT.

In DNA form, the CDR3 reads TGTGCCAGTAGACCGGGACTAGCGGGTGATACGCAGTATTTT. Protein product: CASRPGLAGDTQYF. The J gene is TRBJ2-3, the V gene TRBV19; 12 nucleotides line up with TRBD2. V lost 6 bases and J lost 6; bases outside the gene matches: 4. This CDR3 has 14 amino acids. Germline V gene sequence: CDR1 LNHDA, CDR2 SQIVND (reference sequence).

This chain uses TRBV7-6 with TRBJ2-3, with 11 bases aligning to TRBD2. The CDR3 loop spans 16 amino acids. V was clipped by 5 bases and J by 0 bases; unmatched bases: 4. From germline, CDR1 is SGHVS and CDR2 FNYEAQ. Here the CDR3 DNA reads TGTGCCAGCAGCCGGGGGACTAGCGGAAGCACAGATACGCAGTATTTT. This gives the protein CASSRGTSGSTDTQYF.